This T cell receptor beta chain was obtained from a study of cytomegalovirus exposure and HLA in healthy donors. It was with 60 Vbeta and 13 Jbeta primers that the PCR ran. Sequencing used immunoSEQ multiplex PCR; TCRdb keeps in-frame clones, though not all of them. The table lists tens of thousands of clones, 85% to 95% of them singletons. Germline V gives CDR1 DFQATT, CDR2 SNEGSKA (reference sequence). V shed 6 bases and J shed 9 bases, with 12 bases lying between them. The CDR3 has 11 amino acids. Sequenced: PBMCs. The source of this sequence is a woman under 30 in good health and CMV-seronegative. V usage is TRBV20-1 and J usage is TRBJ2-1, with D possibly TRBD2 on 6 matching bases. The CDR3 DNA reads as TGCAGTGCGCCGAGGGGAGGTGAGCAGTTCTTC. This codes for CSAPRGGEQFF.